The clone carrying this T cell receptor (beta chain) was recorded only once. Its antigen is unknown. This sample was taken from a study of cytomegalovirus exposure and HLA in healthy donors. Study observations and caveats: It was reported that the classifier diagnosed cytomegalovirus status with high specificity and sensitivity in both the original and validation cohorts.

Vbeta (60) and Jbeta (13) primers were used in the PCR. Sequencing was performed with immunoSEQ multiplex PCR; in TCRdb, only in-frame clones are kept and a portion is missing. The table lists approximately 110,000 clones, about three quarters of them singletons. Per the germline V gene, CDR1 is KGHSY and CDR2 is FQNENV. Trimming removed 0 bases at V and 1 base at J, with 10 bases between. The CDR3 is 15 residues long. The V and J genes are TRBV16 and TRBJ2-7, with D possibly being TRBD2 (5 bases). The receptor was derived from a middle-aged woman in good health and CMV-seropositive. Source material: PBMCs. The CDR3 loop is CASSQSTSPSYEQYF. CDR3 nucleotide sequence: TGTGCCAGCAGCCAATCAACTAGTCCTTCCTACGAGCAGTACTTC.